What follows are 20 T cell receptor beta chains derived from one specimen sequenced in a study of shared T cell receptors in the human thymus. The data were produced by immunoSEQ multiplex PCR, yet TCRdb's version contains in-frame clones alone and is incomplete. The top ten hold about 0.0098% of the sample, which has 700,000 to 750,000 clones, approximately 85% seen once. The same sample was also studied in work on human thymus T cells.

Specimen: thymocytes. Receptor source: a girl under three years old with a congenital heart defect.

This clone came up a few times. The rearrangement joins TRBV2 to TRBJ2-7; D call uncertain. The germline V gene encodes CDR1 SNHLY and CDR2 FYNNEI. The V end was cut by 6 bases, the J end by 2 bases, with 5 bases between. The CDR3 runs to 11 residues. The CDR3, as DNA: TGTGCCAGCAGCCCTCCCTACGAGCAGTACTTC. This codes for CASSPPYEQYF.

The chain employs TRBV6-5 and TRBJ1-5; 10 bases are a match to TRBD1. The CDR3 extends over 14 amino acids. Germline V CDR1 and CDR2: MNHEY, SVGAGI. Unmatched junction bases numbered 6, after V lost 6 bases and J lost 7 bases. This CDR3 reads CASRPRDRGQPQHF. CDR3 DNA sequence: TGTGCCAGCAGACCCCGGGACAGGGGACAGCCCCAGCATTTT.

CDR3 coding DNA: TGTGCCAGCAACCCTTGGGGGGGGCTCGATCAGCCCCAGCATTTT. Protein: CASNPWGGLDQPQHF. The V and J genes are TRBV28 and TRBJ1-5; TRBD1 might be the D (6 bases). Germline loops: CDR1 MDHEN, CDR2 SYDVKM. Trimming removed 7 bases at V and 5 bases at J, with 18 bases between. This CDR3 has 15 residues.

The chain recombines TRBV4-1 with TRBJ1-1, with D tentatively TRBD1 (5 bases). CDR1 and CDR2 from the germline V gene are MGHRA and YSYEKL. There are 17 residues in the CDR3. Trimming left V 5 bases short and J 0 bases short, with 19 bases between. This CDR3 is CASSRGGSGSLNTEAFF. The CDR3 DNA is TGCGCCAGCAGCAGGGGAGGCTCGGGTTCGTTGAACACTGAAGCTTTCTTT.

The chain has TRBV5-1 and TRBJ2-5; 10 bases agree with TRBD1. Germline-derived CDR1 and CDR2 are SGHRS and YFSETQ. Trimming at V came to 0 bases and at J to 1 base, leaving 6 bases not matched to a gene. The CDR3 runs 17 residues. The CDR3 nucleotides are TGCGCCAGCAGCTTGGGGATGGACAGGGGGGGCCAAGAGACCCAGTACTTC. Translated: CASSLGMDRGGQETQYF.

The chain is built from TRBV29-1 and TRBJ1-2; a weak D match, TRBD1 (6 bases). This CDR3 is 11 amino acids long. V was shortened by 7 bases and J by 4 bases, with 10 bases between the two germline ends. CDR1 and CDR2 (germline): SQVTM, ANQGSEA. CDR3 residues: CSAGGLYGYTF. CDR3 sequence (DNA): TGCAGCGCGGGGGGGCTCTATGGCTACACCTTC. Using reference TRBV29-1 and TRBJ1-2 for the parts outside the CDR3, the full variable domain is SAVISQKPSRDICQRGTSLTIQCQVDSQVTMMFWYRQQPGQSLTLIATANQGSEATYESGFVIDKFPISRPNLTFSTLTVSNMSPEDSSIYLCSAGGLYGYTFGSGTRLTVV.

The rearrangement uses TRBV29-1 and TRBJ1-2; possibly TRBD1 for D (6 bases). V lost 4 bases and J 0 bases, leaving 21 bases between the germline ends. CDR3 size: 17 residues. Germline CDR1 reads SQVTM; CDR2 reads ANQGSEA. This CDR3 reads CSVGDRQEIISNYGYTF. CDR3 nucleotides: TGCAGCGTTGGGGATCGACAGGAGATCATTTCTAACTATGGCTACACCTTC.

This chain connects TRBV28 to TRBJ1-2; no clear D gene. V dropped 2 bases and J dropped 2 bases, with 12 bases sitting between them. The CDR3 is 15 amino acids. The V gene's germline CDR1 is MDHEN and CDR2 SYDVKM. The CDR3 DNA sequence: TGTGCCAGCAGTTTAGCTTTGTCGGGGAACTATGGCTACACCTTC. Its translation: CASSLALSGNYGYTF.

The V call is TRBV28, the J call TRBJ2-2, with D unresolved. The V gene lost 7 bases and the J gene lost 6 bases, with 12 bases spanning the gap. The V gene's germline CDR1 is MDHEN and CDR2 SYDVKM. The CDR3 loop spans 13 amino acids. The CDR3 protein is CASTLLLSGELFF. CDR3 sequence (DNA): TGTGCCAGCACTCTATTGTTGTCCGGGGAGCTGTTTTTT.

This chain uses TRBV28 with TRBJ2-7; the match to TRBD2 covers 8 bases. CDR3 length: 18 residues. The trim removed 4 bases at V and 1 base at J, leaving 15 bases unmatched. Germline V gene data show CDR1 as MDHEN and CDR2 as SYDVKM. This chain's CDR3 is CASSSLVARSGESYEQYF. CDR3 nucleotide sequence: TGTGCCAGCAGTTCCTTGGTCGCTCGTAGCGGGGAATCCTACGAGCAGTACTTC.

V and J are TRBV5-6 and TRBJ2-3; 8 nucleotides align to TRBD2. CDR1 SGHDT and CDR2 YYEEEE come from the germline V gene. Trimming cost V 4 bases and J 3 bases; bases outside gene matches: 7. This CDR3 has 15 amino acids. CDR3: CASSPGLGTTDTQYF. CDR3 bases: TGTGCCAGCAGCCCGGGACTAGGGACGACAGATACGCAGTATTTT.

The chain employs TRBV2 and TRBJ2-3; D is perhaps TRBD2 (7 bases). Trimming shortened V by 7 bases and J by 4 bases, and 15 bases separated the two germline ends. The germline V gene encodes CDR1 SNHLY and CDR2 FYNNEI. The CDR3 has 14 residues. CDR3 bases: TGTGCCAGCATGGGGAGGGGGTTCCCAGATACGCAGTATTTT. It translates to CASMGRGFPDTQYF.

V is TRBV5-4 and J is TRBJ1-2; 7 nucleotides agree with TRBD1. V lost 0 bases, J lost 6 bases, and 11 bases stayed unmatched. The CDR3 runs to 16 residues. Germline V gene data show CDR1 as SGHNT and CDR2 as YYREEE (reference sequence). CDR3 nucleotides: TGTGCCAGCAGCTTGGTACCCACAGGGGATGCGGATGGCTACACCTTC. Protein: CASSLVPTGDADGYTF.

J is TRBJ2-3 and V is TRBV29-1, with TRBD2 matching 8 bases. V dropped 4 bases and J dropped 6; count of bases not matched to a gene: 12. CDR1 SQVTM and CDR2 ANQGSEA come from the germline V gene. This CDR3 has 15 residues. The CDR3 nucleotides are TGCAGCGTTGGACTAGCGCGGCCTTTGGGGGATACGCAGTATTTT. Residues: CSVGLARPLGDTQYF.

This clone has just a few counts. The V call is TRBV1, the J call TRBJ2-3; the table gives TRBD2 as D, unverified against the DNA. TRBV1 is recorded as a pseudogene. This CDR3 region has 16 residues. The CDR3 DNA reads TGCACCAGCAGCCAAGATCTAGCGGGATTCACAGATACGCAGTATTTT. Protein product: CTSSQDLAGFTDTQYF.

The J gene is TRBJ1-1, the V gene TRBV7-6; D gene unclear. CDR1 and CDR2 (germline): SGHVS, FNYEAQ. V shed 0 bases and J shed 1 base, with 12 bases lying between them. This CDR3 comprises 16 residues. This CDR3 is CASSLASEGKNTEAFF. The CDR3 DNA is TGTGCCAGCAGCTTAGCGTCAGAGGGAAAGAACACTGAAGCTTTCTTT. The whole variable domain, filled in from reference TRBV7-6 and TRBJ1-1, reads GAGVSQSPRYKVTKRGQDVALRCDPISGHVSLYWYRQALGQGPEFLTYFNYEAQQDKSGLPNDRFSAERPEGSISTLTIQRTEQRDSAMYRCASSLASEGKNTEAFFGQGTRLTVV.

The chain couples TRBV5-1 to TRBJ2-5; no reliable D call. V was pared by 2 bases and J by 5 bases, with 16 bases between. The CDR3 totals 15 residues. Germline CDR1 and CDR2: SGHRS and YFSETQ. CDR3 nucleotide sequence: TGCGCCAGCAGCTTCAACTTCCCCCTGTTGGAGACCCAGTACTTC. Residues: CASSFNFPLLETQYF.

This clone came up a few times. The J gene is TRBJ1-6, the V gene TRBV5-8; D gene uncertain. The CDR3 runs 19 residues. The V end was cut by 3 bases, the J end by 4 bases, with 23 bases between. The germline CDR1 and CDR2 sequences are SGHTS and YDEGEE. The CDR3 sequence is CASSSGPQGRSFYNSPLHF. The CDR3 DNA follows: TGTGCCAGCAGCTCAGGTCCCCAAGGGAGGTCTTTTTATAATTCACCCCTCCACTTT.

V and J are TRBV7-6 and TRBJ2-7; D gene ambiguous. CDR3 size: 14 residues. The germline V and J ends were trimmed by 2 bases and 0 bases, with 8 bases remaining between them. The germline V gene encodes CDR1 SGHVS and CDR2 FNYEAQ. CDR3 region: CASSLSLSSYEQYF. The CDR3 DNA is TGTGCCAGCAGCTTATCCCTGAGCTCCTACGAGCAGTACTTC.

The chain couples TRBV7-9 to TRBJ1-2; 8 bases agree with TRBD1. The CDR3 has 18 amino acids. Germline CDR1 SEHNR, CDR2 FQNEAQ (reference sequence). With 4 bases clipped from V and 5 bases from J, the junction kept 18 bases outside the gene matches. The CDR3 sequence: CASSSRPGQEGMHYGYTF. The CDR3 DNA reads as TGTGCCAGCAGCTCCCGACCGGGACAGGAGGGTATGCATTATGGCTACACCTTC.